This TCR beta chain was recovered during a study of Ad26.COV2.S vaccination and SARS-CoV-2 variants. Generated by immunoSEQ multiplex PCR, the TCRdb table keeps only in-frame clones and is missing some. The sample lists 300,000 to 400,000 clones, just over 85% occurring once. This clone appeared a single time. The antigen is unknown. Treatment meaning: about 20 received Ad26.COV2.S at low or high dose, single or two shots; about 5 received placebo; per-sample allocation not given. Samples were taken on day 63 after the first vaccine or placebo injection. Findings of the study overall: Placebo recipients showed lower spike-specific TCR breadth than vaccinees.

This specimen was peripheral blood, taken in a trial of Ad26.COV2.S vaccine versus placebo. The source is a person aged 18 to 59 who received the Ad26.COV2.S COVID-19 vaccine or a placebo.

This chain's CDR3 is CASSTNKNTGELFF. For the CDR3, the DNA is TGTGCCAGCTCAACTAACAAGAACACCGGGGAGCTGTTTTTT. This chain connects TRBV18 to TRBJ2-2, with no clear D. CDR3 size: 14 residues. Germline assignment: CDR1 KGHSH and CDR2 LQKENI. V lost 5 bases and J 1 base, leaving 8 bases between the germline ends.